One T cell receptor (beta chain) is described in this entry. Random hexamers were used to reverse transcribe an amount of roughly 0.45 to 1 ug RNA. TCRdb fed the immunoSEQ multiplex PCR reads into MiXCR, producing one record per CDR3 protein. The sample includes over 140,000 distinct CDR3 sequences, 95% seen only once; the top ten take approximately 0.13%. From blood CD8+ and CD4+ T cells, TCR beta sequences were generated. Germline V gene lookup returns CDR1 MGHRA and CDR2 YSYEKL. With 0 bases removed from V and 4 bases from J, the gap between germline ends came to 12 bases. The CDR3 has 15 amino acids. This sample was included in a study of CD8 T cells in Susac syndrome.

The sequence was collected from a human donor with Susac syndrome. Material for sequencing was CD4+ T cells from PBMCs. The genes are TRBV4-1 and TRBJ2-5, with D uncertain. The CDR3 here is CASSQDVRFRETQYF. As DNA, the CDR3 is TGCGCCAGCAGCCAAGATGTACGTTTTCGAGAGACCCAGTACTTC.